This is a list of T cell receptor beta chains from one sample in a study of Ad26.COV2.S vaccination and SARS-CoV-2 variants. The assay was immunoSEQ multiplex PCR, and TCRdb's table has in-frame clones only and misses some. The profile shows about 140,000 clones, 70% to 90% of them singletons. The input for sequencing was peripheral blood, taken after recovery from COVID-19. Receptors originate from a human donor who had recovered from COVID-19. The CDR3 runs from the conserved cysteine through the conserved F or W. A D gene is named only where the DNA matches it firmly. Clone size is given for some rows only: seen once, a few or many times, or a class if the clone is expanded.

TRBD1	TRBV6-6	NA	TRBJ1-2	TGTGCCAGCAGTAAAGGACAGGCGAATTTCTATGGCTACACCTTC	CASSKGQANFYGYTF
NA	TRBV28	NA	TRBJ2-4	TGTGCCAGCAGTTTAAGCGGTTGGGGTCGTCGTGGTGGGGGAGGCAAAAACATTCAGTACTTC	CASSLSGWGRRGGGGKNIQYF
TRBD1	TRBV7-9	NA	TRBJ2-6	TGTGCCAGCAGCTTATCGCAGACAGGGTATGGGGCCAACGTCCTGACTTTC	CASSLSQTGYGANVLTF
NA	TRBV12-3/TRBV12-4	NA	TRBJ1-6	TGTGCCAGCAGTTTCATAGTAGATTCACCCCTCCACTTT	CASSFIVDSPLHF
NA	TRBV11-3	NA	TRBJ2-1	TGTGCCAGCAGCTTATCTGTTGCCCTTTATGATGAGCAGTTCTTC	CASSLSVALYDEQFF
TRBD1	TRBV6-5	NA	TRBJ1-5	TGTGCCAGCCGAAAGGACAGGGGATCCAATCAGCCCCAGCATTTT	CASRKDRGSNQPQHF
TRBD1	TRBV4-3	NA	TRBJ1-4	TGCGCCAGCAGCCATCTTCCGGGACAGAGTCAGACTAATGAAAAACTGTTTTTT	CASSHLPGQSQTNEKLFF
NA	TRBV9	NA	TRBJ2-3	TGTGCCAGCAGCTCCATGTCCACAGATACGCAGTATTTT	CASSSMSTDTQYF
TRBD1	TRBV9	NA	TRBJ2-1	TGTGCCAGCAGCGTAGGGACAGGGAGAAATGAGCAGTTCTTC	CASSVGTGRNEQFF
TRBD1	TRBV12-5	NA	TRBJ1-5	TGTGCTAGTGGTTTGCCCCTTCTCTCTGACAGGGCAGGCTTTCAGCCCCAGCATTTT	CASGLPLLSDRAGFQPQHF
TRBD2	TRBV29-1	NA	TRBJ2-7	TGCAGCGTATCACCTGGGGGGGTCGAGCAGTACTTC	CSVSPGGVEQYF
NA	TRBV10-2	once	TRBJ1-4	TGCGCCAGCAGGGGGCGGGATGAAAAACTGTTTTTT	CASRGRDEKLFF
TRBD1	TRBV28	NA	TRBJ2-7	TGTGCCAGCAGGGCGTCCTCCGGGACAGGGGATACTCAGCAGTACTTC	CASRASSGTGDTQQYF
NA	TRBV9	once	TRBJ2-2	TGTGCCAGCACCCTAGGCGCGGCGGGGAGCACCGGGGAGCTGTTTTTT	CASTLGAAGSTGELFF
NA	TRBV9	NA	TRBJ2-3	TGTGCCAGCAGCGTAAGGACGGGGGAAGGGGATACGCAGTATTTT	CASSVRTGEGDTQYF
NA	TRBV4-3	NA	TRBJ1-1	TGCGCCAGCAGCCAAGAAATGGTCCGGGGAACTGAAGCTTTCTTT	CASSQEMVRGTEAFF
NA	TRBV3-1/TRBV3-2	once	TRBJ1-2	TGTGCCAGCAGCCAAGATAACCGACCTGTCCACGGCTACACCTTC	CASSQDNRPVHGYTF
TRBD2	TRBV3-1/TRBV3-2	NA	TRBJ2-5	TGTGCCAGCAGCCAATGTAGCGGGGGGAAAGAGACCCAGTACTTC	CASSQCSGGKETQYF
TRBD1	TRBV6-5	NA	TRBJ2-2	TGTGCCAGCAGGGAGGACAGGGGGCTTACCGGGGAGCTGTTTTTT	CASREDRGLTGELFF
NA	TRBV5-5	NA	TRBJ2-1	TGTGCCAGCAGCCCGGGGGCCGGTGACAATGAGCAGTTCTTC	CASSPGAGDNEQFF
NA	TRBV10-3	few	TRBJ1-1	TGTGCCATCAGTGAGGCGGAGAGGGGGAACACTGAAGCTTTCTTT	CAISEAERGNTEAFF
NA	TRBV7-2	NA	TRBJ2-2	TGTGCCAGCAGCTTTGGCATTAACACCGGGGAGCTGTTTTTT	CASSFGINTGELFF
NA	TRBV19	NA	TRBJ1-5	TGTGCCAGTAGTATTCTTCTGATCAATCAGCCCCAGCATTTT	CASSILLINQPQHF
NA	TRBV11-2	once	TRBJ1-1	TGTGCCAGCAGCTTAGACAGGCCTGAAGCTTTCTTT	CASSLDRPEAFF
NA	TRBV7-8	NA	TRBJ2-3	TGTGCCAGCAGCCTAGTGGGGCGGGGCGGGACAGATACGCAGTATTTT	CASSLVGRGGTDTQYF
NA	TRBV25-1	NA	TRBJ1-4	TGTGCCAGCAGTGGGAACAGGTTTTTTGAAAAACTGTTTTTT	CASSGNRFFEKLFF
TRBD1	TRBV6-6	NA	TRBJ2-3	TGTGCCAGCAGAAGACAGGGTTCCACAGATACGCAGTATTTT	CASRRQGSTDTQYF
TRBD2	TRBV5-1	NA	TRBJ2-7	TGCGCCAGCAGCTTGAAGACGGGGGGCTCCTACGAGCAGTACTTC	CASSLKTGGSYEQYF
TRBD1	TRBV12-5	NA	TRBJ1-1	TGTGCTAGTGGTCTCACAGGGGACACTGAAGCTTTCTTT	CASGLTGDTEAFF
NA	TRBV7-9	NA	TRBJ2-1	TGTGCCAGCACCCCATCCAGCAGCTCCTACAATGAGCAGTTCTTC	CASTPSSSSYNEQFF
NA	TRBV2	NA	TRBJ1-4	TGTGCCAGCAGTGAAGGGGGCTGGCTTTCGACTAATGAAAAACTGTTTTTT	CASSEGGWLSTNEKLFF
TRBD2	TRBV9	NA	TRBJ2-3	TGTGCCAGCACCCGAACTAGCGGGGGTACAGATACGCAGTATTTT	CASTRTSGGTDTQYF
NA	TRBV11-2	NA	TRBJ2-1	TGTGCCAGCAGCTACTCTAGTGTCCCCAATGAGCAGTTCTTC	CASSYSSVPNEQFF
TRBD1	TRBV6-4	NA	TRBJ1-2	TGTGCCAGCAGTGGGGACAGGGGGCAATTGGCCTTC	CASSGDRGQLAF
TRBD1	TRBV13	NA	TRBJ1-1	TGTGCCAGCAGTCAAGGGACAGGGAACACTGAAGCTTTCTTT	CASSQGTGNTEAFF
NA	TRBV3-1/TRBV3-2	NA	TRBJ1-1	TGTGCCAGCAGCCAGGGAATGAACACTGAAGCTTTCTTT	CASSQGMNTEAFF
NA	TRBV30	NA	TRBJ1-2	TGTGCCTGGTCCCCCGGGGTTTCCTATGGCTACACCTTC	CAWSPGVSYGYTF
NA	TRBV4-3	NA	TRBJ2-3	TGCGCCAGCAGCCTGAGCGGGTGGGACGGCACAGATACGCAGTATTTT	CASSLSGWDGTDTQYF
NA	TRBV7-9	NA	TRBJ1-1	TGTGCCAGCAGCTCGGAGACAGTGAACACTGAAGCTTTCTTT	CASSSETVNTEAFF
NA	TRBV5-6	NA	TRBJ1-5	TGTGCCAGCAGCTTGGGGGGAAGCAATCAGCCCCAGCATTTT	CASSLGGSNQPQHF
TRBD2	TRBV7-2	once	TRBJ2-3	TGTGCCAGCAGCTGGGGGACTAGCGGGGGGATCACAGATACGCAGTATTTT	CASSWGTSGGITDTQYF
TRBD2	TRBV28	NA	TRBJ2-2	TGTGCCAGCAGTTTATCCAGCGGGGTAAACACCGGGGAGCTGTTTTTT	CASSLSSGVNTGELFF
NA	TRBV6-1	NA	TRBJ2-5	TGTGCCAGCAGGGTCCAAGAGACCCAGTACTTC	CASRVQETQYF
NA	TRBV5-1	few	TRBJ2-7	TGCGCCAGCAGCCCTCGGGCGGGGGCCTCCTACGAGCAGTACTTC	CASSPRAGASYEQYF
NA	TRBV5-5	NA	TRBJ2-7	TGTGCCAGCAGCTTGGGGATCAGGGGCCGATTACTTGACGTCTACGAGCAGTACTTC	CASSLGIRGRLLDVYEQYF
TRBD1	TRBV19	NA	TRBJ1-2	TGTGCCAGTAGTCCCGGACAGGGGCACACCTTC	CASSPGQGHTF
NA	TRBV2	NA	TRBJ2-7	TGTGCCAGCAGGCCTATCACAGGGTCAGTCTCCTACGAGCAGTACTTC	CASRPITGSVSYEQYF
NA	TRBV7-2	NA	TRBJ2-7	TGTGCCAGCAGACCGTCGAGTGCTACCTACGAGCAGTACTTC	CASRPSSATYEQYF
NA	TRBV28	NA	TRBJ1-2	TGTGCCAGCATAACGGGGGGAACAAACGGGTGGGGCTACACCTTC	CASITGGTNGWGYTF
NA	TRBV29-1	once	TRBJ2-3	TGCAGCGTTAGGGCAGTAGATACGCAGTATTTT	CSVRAVDTQYF